This passage covers 8 T cell receptor beta chains from one sample sequenced in a study of long-term antiretroviral therapy in people with HIV. Samples were assayed with immunoSEQ v3.0 at survey level. Data came from immunoSEQ multiplex PCR; TCRdb stores just in-frame clones and leaves some out. The sample shows about 21,000 clones, approximately 76% of them seen only once. Source: unsorted PBMCs, taken around 1.7 years before starting antiretroviral therapy. These TCRs come from a woman in her 40s with HIV.

The chain combines TRBV7-9 with TRBJ2-7; 9 bases are a match to TRBD1. The CDR3 sequence is 13 residues long. V was pared by 5 bases and J by 5 bases, with 4 bases of the junction left unmatched. Germline V lookup: CDR1 SEHNR, CDR2 FQNEAQ (reference sequence). The CDR3 DNA reads as TGTGCCAGCAGCCCCTGGACAGGGGACGAGCAGTACTTC. The encoded protein is CASSPWTGDEQYF.

The gene calls are TRBV27 and TRBJ2-7; the D is unclear. Germline V gene data show CDR1 as MNHEY and CDR2 as SMNVEV (reference sequence). CDR3 length: 13 residues. Trimming took off 6 bases at V and 4 bases at J, with 13 bases between the two ends. The CDR3 spells CASSRYIGYEQYF. For the CDR3, the DNA is TGTGCCAGCAGCCGGTACATCGGTTACGAGCAGTACTTC.

The CDR3 is CASSKDNTYEQYF. CDR3 sequence (DNA): TGCGCCAGCAGTAAGGACAACACCTACGAGCAGTACTTC. This chain connects TRBV5-1 to TRBJ2-7, with D perhaps TRBD1 (5 bases). Germline CDR1 is SGHRS and CDR2 is YFSETQ. This CDR3 spans 13 amino acids. V was cut by 5 bases and J by 2 bases, with 11 bases left in between.

The J gene is TRBJ2-7, the V gene TRBV29-1, with a tentative D call TRBD1 (6 bases). The V and J ends lost 6 bases and 1 base respectively, with 10 bases between them. The CDR3 has 12 amino acids. The germline CDR1 and CDR2 sequences are SQVTM and ANQGSEA. The CDR3 is CSVQGWSYEQYF. DNA for the CDR3: TGCAGCGTACAGGGATGGTCCTACGAGCAGTACTTC.

This chain joins TRBV6-1 and TRBJ1-2; no firm D call. Looked up from germline, CDR1 is MNHNS and CDR2 is SASEGT. The CDR3 extends over 13 amino acids. Trimming pared 7 bases from V and 3 bases from J, leaving 12 bases between. The CDR3 protein is CASMGSVDYGYTF. In DNA, the CDR3 is TGTGCCAGCATGGGGTCCGTGGACTATGGCTACACCTTC.

The CDR3 DNA reads TGTGCCAGCAGTTTTGGGAGCTCCTACAATGAGCAGTTCTTC. Translating gives CASSFGSSYNEQFF. The chain is built from TRBV27 and TRBJ2-1; D perhaps matches TRBD2 (5 bases). Germline V lookup: CDR1 MNHEY, CDR2 SMNVEV (reference sequence). Trimming shortened V by 3 bases and J by 0 bases, and 6 bases separated the two germline ends. The length of the CDR3 is 14 residues.

This clone was recorded a few times. The chain links TRBV2 to TRBJ1-5; D is undetermined. V lost 3 bases and J lost 5, with 20 bases in between. The CDR3 loop spans 17 amino acids. Per germline, CDR1 SNHLY and CDR2 FYNNEI. DNA of the CDR3: TGTGCCAGCAGTGACCCCCTCAGACGGTATGGCGATCAGCCCCAGCATTTT. As protein: CASSDPLRRYGDQPQHF.

The V call is TRBV6-1, the J call TRBJ1-2; D is perhaps TRBD1 (6 bases). The CDR3 has 15 amino acids. V was clipped by 6 bases and J by 0 bases, with 14 bases between them. Germline V gene sequence: CDR1 MNHNS, CDR2 SASEGT. Here the CDR3 reads CASRADRTSNYGYTF. The CDR3 DNA reads as TGTGCCAGCAGGGCGGACAGAACTTCTAACTATGGCTACACCTTC.